This entry features one T cell receptor beta chain sequence. The antigen is undetermined. These data originate in a study of cytomegalovirus exposure and HLA in healthy donors. Study results and caveats: For TCR beta chains, V- and J-gene trimming was later linked to a missense DCLRE1C variant.

The CDR3 length is 17 residues. The V segment lost 4 bases and the J segment 3 bases; nucleotides outside the gene matches: 8. In germline, CDR1 is MNHNS, CDR2 SASEGT. Use of 60 Vbeta and 13 Jbeta primers characterized the PCR. The method was immunoSEQ multiplex PCR; TCRdb's version includes in-frame clones alone and lacks a portion of them. The sample holds roughly 160,000 clones, approximately 84% seen once. The origin of this receptor is a young man in good health and CMV-seronegative. This chain uses TRBV6-1 with TRBJ1-5; TRBD1 agrees at 11 bases. Material: PBMCs. CDR3 region: CASSVLGTGGSNQPQHF. In DNA form, the CDR3 reads TGTGCCAGCAGTGTCCTCGGGACAGGGGGGTCCAATCAGCCCCAGCATTTT.